This entry is about one T cell receptor (beta chain). This clonotype is classified as medium-sized (0.01 to 0.1%). It has no known antigen specificity. Base qualities are not recorded, but no much larger clone differs from it by a single base. The library was prepared using RT-PCR. The sample was run on a NextSeq 550. TCRdb trimmed public reads at Q25 via fastp, called clones via MiXCR and kept in-frame beta chains. Rows with one shared CDR3 protein collapse into an entry with the most common genes and DNA. The sample has roughly 2,000 distinct CDR3 sequences on record, 13% to 15% of them singletons. Roughly 13% of the sample belongs to the ten largest clones. This specimen comes from a study of patients and donors after allogeneic stem cell transplantation (dated by TCRdb to between 2020 and 2021). The CDR3, from cysteine to phenylalanine, totals 10 residues. Only the CDR3 DNA is retained, 30 bases long and in frame from the first base.

This sequence uses TRBV21-1 and TRBJ2-5. TRBV21-1 is noted as a pseudogene. Sequenced: blood, either unsorted or a sorted T cell fraction (not recorded which). This receptor was identified in a human donor who was either an allogeneic HSCT recipient or a stem cell or donor lymphocyte infusion donor (not recorded which). It is not recorded whose cells these are; they may come from a transplant donor. The DNA sequence reads TGTGCCAGCAGCAAGGAGACCCAGTACTTC. This translates into CASSKETQYF.